The rows below give T cell receptor beta chains drawn from one sample of a study of OX40 agonist ivuxolimab in advanced cancers. Method: immunoSEQ multiplex PCR; TCRdb's copy keeps in-frame clones and lacks some. The sample records 71,000 or so clones, 86% being singletons. The material sequenced was CD4+ or CD8+ T cells sorted from blood, taken in a trial of the OX40 agonist ivuxolimab. These receptors were taken from an adult with an advanced solid tumor such as melanoma, head and neck, liver or kidney cancer. Each CDR3 is given with its conserved first and last residue. Fields, in order: J gene, V gene, D gene, clone size, CDR3 DNA, CDR3 protein. A D gene is named only where the DNA matches it firmly. Where a row states a size, it is once, few, many or the class of an expanded clone; other rows omit it.

j_call: TRBJ1-4; v_call: TRBV5-4; d_call: -; clone_size: -; cdr3_nt: TGTGCCAGCAGCGAGTGGTCGGGGGATGAAAAACTGTTTTTT; cdr3_aa: CASSEWSGDEKLFF
j_call: TRBJ1-1; v_call: TRBV5-1; d_call: -; clone_size: once; cdr3_nt: TGCGCCAGCAGCTTGGGCTCGAACACTGAAGCTTTCTTT; cdr3_aa: CASSLGSNTEAFF
j_call: TRBJ2-3; v_call: TRBV11-2; d_call: -; clone_size: once; cdr3_nt: TGTGCCAGCAGCTCACAGGGATTGCCCACAGATACGCAGTATTTT; cdr3_aa: CASSSQGLPTDTQYF
j_call: TRBJ2-5; v_call: TRBV30; d_call: TRBD1; clone_size: -; cdr3_nt: TGTGCCTGGAGCCGGACAGGGGGGGATAGCGAGACCCAGTACTTC; cdr3_aa: CAWSRTGGDSETQYF
j_call: TRBJ2-1; v_call: TRBV5-1; d_call: TRBD2; clone_size: -; cdr3_nt: TGCGCCAGCAGCTCCGTGGCGGGAGTGGGGTCGGGGAGTGAGCAGTTCTTC; cdr3_aa: CASSSVAGVGSGSEQFF
j_call: TRBJ2-1; v_call: TRBV30; d_call: -; clone_size: -; cdr3_nt: TGTGCCTGGGGACTGGATTACAATGAGCAGTTCTTC; cdr3_aa: CAWGLDYNEQFF
j_call: TRBJ2-3; v_call: TRBV5-1; d_call: TRBD1; clone_size: -; cdr3_nt: TGCGCCAGCAGCGCGGACAGGGGCAACGCAGATACGCAGTATTTT; cdr3_aa: CASSADRGNADTQYF
j_call: TRBJ2-1; v_call: TRBV2; d_call: -; clone_size: once; cdr3_nt: TGTGCCAGCATCCGACAAAACTCCTACAATGAGCAGTTCTTC; cdr3_aa: CASIRQNSYNEQFF
j_call: TRBJ2-7; v_call: TRBV10-3; d_call: -; clone_size: -; cdr3_nt: TGTGCCATCAAGGAGAACTACGAGCAGTACTTC; cdr3_aa: CAIKENYEQYF
j_call: TRBJ2-7; v_call: TRBV6-1; d_call: TRBD2; clone_size: -; cdr3_nt: TGTGCCAATGGACTAGCGGGACCCTACGAGCAGTACTTC; cdr3_aa: CANGLAGPYEQYF
j_call: TRBJ2-1; v_call: TRBV4-2; d_call: TRBD2; clone_size: -; cdr3_nt: TGTGCCAGCAGCCTGGGGACTAGCTCCAATGAGCAGTTCTTC; cdr3_aa: CASSLGTSSNEQFF
j_call: TRBJ2-2; v_call: TRBV2; d_call: -; clone_size: -; cdr3_nt: TGTGCCAGCAGCCGGGACATTAATGGGGAGCTGTTTTTT; cdr3_aa: CASSRDINGELFF
j_call: TRBJ1-4; v_call: TRBV4-3; d_call: -; clone_size: once; cdr3_nt: TGCGCCAGCAGCTCGCAGGGGTTGGGAGAAAAACTGTTTTTT; cdr3_aa: CASSSQGLGEKLFF
j_call: TRBJ2-7; v_call: TRBV7-9; d_call: TRBD2; clone_size: -; cdr3_nt: TGTGCCAGCAGTCCGGGGGGACTGGGTCGGGGGACCTACGAGCAGTACTTC; cdr3_aa: CASSPGGLGRGTYEQYF
j_call: TRBJ2-5; v_call: TRBV6-1; d_call: TRBD2; clone_size: -; cdr3_nt: TGTGCCAGCAGGCGGGGGGCAGATCAAGAGACCCAGTACTTC; cdr3_aa: CASRRGADQETQYF
j_call: TRBJ2-5; v_call: TRBV7-7; d_call: -; clone_size: -; cdr3_nt: TGTGCCAGCAGCCTAGGTCTAGCGGAGACCCAGTACTTC; cdr3_aa: CASSLGLAETQYF
j_call: TRBJ1-2; v_call: TRBV7-3; d_call: -; clone_size: -; cdr3_nt: TGTGCCAGCAGCTCACAGGGATATGGCTACACCTTC; cdr3_aa: CASSSQGYGYTF
j_call: TRBJ2-5; v_call: TRBV28; d_call: -; clone_size: -; cdr3_nt: TGTGCCAGCAGTTTTGGGGTTGGGGGTTTAACGCAAGAGACCCAGTACTTC; cdr3_aa: CASSFGVGGLTQETQYF
j_call: TRBJ2-1; v_call: TRBV21-1; d_call: -; clone_size: -; cdr3_nt: TGTGCCAGCAGCAAAGCGGACAGGGACTACAATGAGCAGTTCTTC; cdr3_aa: CASSKADRDYNEQFF
j_call: TRBJ2-5; v_call: TRBV5-1; d_call: -; clone_size: -; cdr3_nt: TGCGCCAGCAGCTTTACCCAGAACAGGGAGTCAGGCCAGTACTTC; cdr3_aa: CASSFTQNRESGQYF
j_call: TRBJ2-1; v_call: TRBV18; d_call: -; clone_size: once; cdr3_nt: TGTGCCAGCTCACCAGGGTTTGAGCAGTTCTTC; cdr3_aa: CASSPGFEQFF
j_call: TRBJ1-5; v_call: TRBV28; d_call: -; clone_size: -; cdr3_nt: TGTGCCAGCAGAACTAGGACAGTCATCAATCAGCCCCAGCATTTT; cdr3_aa: CASRTRTVINQPQHF
j_call: TRBJ1-1; v_call: TRBV28; d_call: -; clone_size: -; cdr3_nt: TGTGCCACCGCAGGGAGTGGGTTGCTGGGGAACACTGAAGCTTTCTTT; cdr3_aa: CATAGSGLLGNTEAFF
j_call: TRBJ1-1; v_call: TRBV28; d_call: TRBD1; clone_size: -; cdr3_nt: TGTGCCAGCAGCCTGTCCCGGGACAGTGCTCGTCGGCTGGTCTTT; cdr3_aa: CASSLSRDSARRLVF
j_call: TRBJ1-5; v_call: TRBV28; d_call: -; clone_size: -; cdr3_nt: TGTGCCAGCTTAAGGGCAGGGCACAATCAGCCCCAGCATTTT; cdr3_aa: CASLRAGHNQPQHF
j_call: TRBJ2-3; v_call: TRBV29-1; d_call: -; clone_size: -; cdr3_nt: TGCAGCGTTGGGCGGGCGTATAGCACAGATACGCAGTATTTT; cdr3_aa: CSVGRAYSTDTQYF
j_call: TRBJ1-2; v_call: TRBV2; d_call: -; clone_size: -; cdr3_nt: TGTGCCAGCAGGACAGAATATGGCTACACCTTC; cdr3_aa: CASRTEYGYTF
j_call: TRBJ2-7; v_call: TRBV28; d_call: -; clone_size: -; cdr3_nt: TGTGCCAGCAGTTTCAGGGACTTAGCCTACGAGCAGTACTTC; cdr3_aa: CASSFRDLAYEQYF
j_call: TRBJ2-2; v_call: TRBV14; d_call: -; clone_size: -; cdr3_nt: TGTGCCAGCAGCCAAGATAAAGTTTGGGCAGTGGGACCGTGGAACACCGGGGAGCTGTTTTTT; cdr3_aa: CASSQDKVWAVGPWNTGELFF
j_call: TRBJ1-4; v_call: TRBV9; d_call: TRBD1; clone_size: -; cdr3_nt: TGTGCCAGCAGCCCGGCACCGGGACAGGGTGAAAAACTGTTTTTT; cdr3_aa: CASSPAPGQGEKLFF